The next 21 T cell receptor beta chains were all read from a single sample in a study of identical twins. TCRdb redid the calling of the 5' RACE reads with MiXCR, one entry per CDR3 protein. The sample comprises some 790,000 distinct CDR3 sequences, approximately 18% of which are singletons, and around 13% rests with the top ten. These same records also appear under a second study, on T cells expressing NK-cell markers.

Sequencing input: PBMCs. These receptors originate from a young woman in good health.

The chain uses TRBV20-1 and TRBJ1-1; unclear D gene. Trimming left V 0 bases short and J 0 bases short, with 8 bases between. The CDR3 covers 14 residues. The germline gives CDR1 DFQATT, CDR2 SNEGSKA (reference sequence). CDR3 sequence reads: CSARDPSMNTEAFF. The CDR3 nucleotides read TGCAGTGCTAGAGATCCCTCCATGAACACTGAAGCTTTCTTT.

This chain connects TRBV3-1 to TRBJ2-3; weak D call: TRBD2 (6 bases). V shed 4 bases and J shed 9 bases, with 17 bases lying between them. Germline V gives CDR1 LGHDT, CDR2 YNNKEL (reference sequence). The CDR3 consists of 14 residues. CDR3 region: CASSLRGNTGTQYF. The CDR3 DNA reads as TGTGCCAGCAGCCTTCGGGGGAACACCGGGACGCAGTATTTT.

This clonotype occurred a few times. The V call is TRBV20-1, the J call TRBJ2-5; D unresolved. The CDR3 length is 13 residues. Trimming took 6 bases from V and 3 from J, leaving 14 bases between them. In germline, CDR1 is DFQATT, CDR2 SNEGSKA (reference sequence). The CDR3 loop reads CSASTLSEETQYF. The DNA of the CDR3 is TGCAGTGCCTCGACCCTTTCTGAAGAGACCCAGTACTTC.

This clonotype was seen a handful of times. The chain is built from TRBV20-1 and TRBJ2-6, with 7 bases fitting TRBD1. Germline lookup yields CDR1 DFQATT and CDR2 SNEGSKA (reference sequence). With V trimmed by 5 bases and J by 0 bases, 4 bases remained unmatched. The CDR3 totals 15 residues. The CDR3 DNA is TGCAGTGCTGACAGGGAATTCTCTGGGGCCAACGTCCTGACTTTC. This codes for CSADREFSGANVLTF.

This sequence joins TRBV11-2 and TRBJ1-6; D unclear. Germline CDR1 SGHAT, CDR2 FQNNGV. V shed 1 base and J shed 0 bases, with 7 bases lying between them. The CDR3 spans 16 residues. The DNA of the CDR3 is TGTGCCAGCAGCTTAGTTTTAAGCTCCTATAATTCACCCCTCCACTTT. This sequence encodes CASSLVLSSYNSPLHF. Supplemented by reference TRBV11-2 and TRBJ1-6, the full variable domain reads EAGVAQSPRYKIIEKRQSVAFWCNPISGHATLYWYQQILGQGPKLLIQFQNNGVVDDSQLPKDRFSAERLKGVDSTLKIQPAKLEDSAVYLCASSLVLSSYNSPLHFGNGTRLTVT.

The genes are TRBV7-2 and TRBJ2-5, with TRBD1 matching over 7 bases. V shed 6 bases, J shed 2 bases, and the junction held 6 bases outside the gene matches. The CDR3 is 14 amino acids. The germline V gene has CDR1 SGHTA and CDR2 FQGNSA. The CDR3 spells CASSRQGQQETQYF. CDR3 DNA: TGTGCCAGCAGTCGACAGGGTCAGCAAGAGACCCAGTACTTC.

This clonotype has only a few counts. The chain joins TRBV7-9 to TRBJ1-1; the match to TRBD1 covers 7 bases. Trimming removed 5 bases from V and 7 bases from J; junction bases left unmatched: 7. CDR3 length equals 13 residues. The germline V gene encodes CDR1 SEHNR and CDR2 FQNEAQ (reference sequence). CDR3 bases: TGTGCCAGCAGCCCGACAGGGTTAAGTGAAGCTTTCTTT. Protein: CASSPTGLSEAFF.

The rearrangement uses TRBV10-3 and TRBJ2-1; D may be TRBD1 or TRBD2 (6 bases each). This CDR3 is 12 amino acids long. Germline V gives CDR1 ENHRY, CDR2 SYGVKD. The CDR3 DNA sequence: TGTGCATCCAATTCGGGGGCTACCGAGCAGTTCTTC. This sequence encodes CASNSGATEQFF.

This clonotype turned up a few times. The chain couples TRBV9 to TRBJ1-1; D not certain. V lost 3 bases and J 0 bases, leaving 9 bases between the germline ends. Germline loops: CDR1 SGDLS, CDR2 YYNGEE. The CDR3 runs to 14 residues. In nucleotides, the CDR3 is TGTGCCAGCAGCGGAGACACCATGAACACTGAAGCTTTCTTT. It is translated as CASSGDTMNTEAFF.

The chain couples TRBV20-1 to TRBJ2-1, with 15 bases aligning to TRBD2. Trimming took 1 base from V and 8 from J; bases not matched to a gene: 3. This CDR3 contains 15 residues. Germline CDR1 reads DFQATT; CDR2 reads SNEGSKA (reference sequence). The CDR3 is CSARGTSGRVDEQFF. CDR3 sequence (DNA): TGCAGTGCTAGAGGGACTAGCGGGAGGGTCGATGAGCAGTTCTTC.

The CDR3 nucleotides are TGCAGTGCTAGAGGCCCTAACTCTAGGAGGGATACGCAGTATTTT. Protein sequence: CSARGPNSRRDTQYF. The chain uses TRBV20-1 and TRBJ2-3, with a possible D match to TRBD2 (5 bases). V shed 1 base and J shed 6 bases, with 17 bases lying between them. Germline V gene lookup returns CDR1 DFQATT and CDR2 SNEGSKA (reference sequence). The CDR3 is 15 residues long.

This clonotype has more than one count but fewer than ten. The J gene is TRBJ2-1, the V gene TRBV6-5; no definite D call. This CDR3 has 13 amino acids. Trimming pared 2 bases from V and 7 bases from J, leaving 9 bases between. CDR1 and CDR2 (germline): MNHEY, SVGAGI. The CDR3 loop is CASSYVLGNEQFF. CDR3 bases: TGTGCCAGCAGTTACGTGCTGGGGAATGAGCAGTTCTTC.

This clonotype turned up a few times. The rearrangement uses TRBV20-1 and TRBJ2-3; D call uncertain. The CDR3 is 12 residues long. CDR1 DFQATT and CDR2 SNEGSKA come from the germline V gene (reference sequence). The V end lost 4 bases, the J end lost 3 bases, and 8 bases lay between the germline ends. CDR3 loop: CSAMERTDTQYF. CDR3 in DNA: TGCAGTGCTATGGAGAGAACAGATACGCAGTATTTT.

The V and J genes are TRBV5-6 and TRBJ2-3; D is perhaps TRBD1 or TRBD2 (6 bases each). V was cut by 1 base and J by 4 bases, with 13 bases left in between. Germline CDR1 reads SGHDT; CDR2 reads YYEEEE. This CDR3 is 15 amino acids long. CDR3 loop: CASSLTQGGADTQYF. The DNA of the CDR3 is TGTGCCAGCAGCTTGACACAGGGAGGTGCAGATACGCAGTATTTT.

V is TRBV6-5 and J is TRBJ1-5; D possibly corresponds to TRBD1 (5 bases). CDR3 length equals 15 residues. V was trimmed by 4 bases and J by 1 base, leaving 11 bases between them. Per the germline V gene, CDR1 is MNHEY and CDR2 is SVGAGI. CDR3 sequence: CASSWPTVSNQPQHF. CDR3 coding DNA: TGTGCCAGCAGTTGGCCGACAGTGAGCAATCAGCCCCAGCATTTT.

The rearrangement uses TRBV9 and TRBJ2-3, with 8 bases that match TRBD2. The CDR3 has 15 amino acids. The trim removed 2 bases at V and 5 bases at J, leaving 7 bases unmatched. The germline gives CDR1 SGDLS, CDR2 YYNGEE. CDR3 sequence (DNA): TGTGCCAGCAGCGTGGTAAGCGGGAGAGTAGATACGCAGTATTTT. This sequence encodes CASSVVSGRVDTQYF.

The V call is TRBV3-1, the J call TRBJ2-7, with D maybe TRBD2 (5 bases). The CDR3 sequence is 13 residues long. The V end was cut by 1 base, the J end by 3 bases, with 7 bases between. Germline CDR1 reads LGHDT; CDR2 reads YNNKEL (reference sequence). As DNA, the CDR3 is TGTGCCAGCAGCCAAGTCGGGGACTACGAGCAGTACTTC. Its protein product is CASSQVGDYEQYF.

The chain joins TRBV5-6 to TRBJ2-1, with 9 positions matching TRBD2. Trimming cost V 2 bases and J 15 bases; bases outside gene matches: 6. CDR3 length equals 12 residues. From germline, CDR1 is SGHDT and CDR2 YYEEEE. The CDR3 coding sequence is TGTGCCAGCAGCTTTAGCGGGAGTACCGGGTTCTTC. Protein product: CASSFSGSTGFF.

The chain employs TRBV9 and TRBJ2-3; 7 nucleotides line up with TRBD1. Germline assignment: CDR1 SGDLS and CDR2 YYNGEE. The CDR3 loop spans 15 amino acids. The junction had 6 bases not matched to a gene; V was cut back by 3 bases and J by 2 bases. This chain's CDR3 is CASSARQGPTDTQYF. DNA for the CDR3: TGTGCCAGCAGCGCACGACAGGGCCCCACAGATACGCAGTATTTT.

This clonotype was counted a few times. This rearrangement joins TRBV10-2 to TRBJ2-7; the match to TRBD2 covers 13 bases. The V gene's germline CDR1 is WSHSY and CDR2 SAAADI. V gave up 3 bases and J gave up 2 bases; unmatched junction bases: 16. The CDR3 length is 20 residues. CDR3 nucleotide sequence: TGCGCCAGCAGTGAAGTGAAAACCGGACTAGCGGGAGTGATACCCTACGAGCAGTACTTC. Translated, it gives CASSEVKTGLAGVIPYEQYF.

The rearrangement links TRBV20-1 to TRBJ1-5; 9 bases are a match to TRBD1. V was clipped by 0 bases and J by 6 bases; unmatched bases: 6. Germline V gene data show CDR1 as DFQATT and CDR2 as SNEGSKA (reference sequence). CDR3 length equals 15 residues. The CDR3 DNA sequence: TGCAGTGCTAGAGACCCGACAGGGGGTTTTCAGCCCCAGCATTTT. Its protein product is CSARDPTGGFQPQHF.